This is a list of T cell receptor beta chains from one sample in a study of cytomegalovirus exposure and HLA in healthy donors. Produced via immunoSEQ multiplex PCR; TCRdb's table is partial and in-frame only. The sample yields 140,000 to 150,000 clones, approximately 83% seen once. Specimen: PBMCs. The origin of the receptors is a woman aged 40 to 55 in good health and CMV-seronegative. The CDR3 runs from the conserved cysteine through the conserved F or W. A D gene is named only where the DNA matches it firmly. Where a row states a size, it is once, few, many or the class of an expanded clone; other rows omit it.

D,J,V,size,DNA,CDR3
NA,TRBJ1-6,TRBV2,NA,TGTGCCAGCAGTGAAGTGGCAGATAATTCACCCCTCCACTTT,CASSEVADNSPLHF
NA,TRBJ2-1,TRBV10-2,NA,TGCGCCAGCAGCCTCCGTCTCACGGGTGAGCAGTTCTTC,CASSLRLTGEQFF
TRBD1,TRBJ1-6,TRBV4-1,NA,TGCGCCAGCAGCCAAGAGGGAGGGGCCCAAACGGGACAGGGGACTTCACCCCTCCACTTT,CASSQEGGAQTGQGTSPLHF
NA,TRBJ2-3,TRBV5-4,NA,TGTGCCAGCAGCTCTGGCGGTGGGTCTAGCACAGATACGCAGTATTTT,CASSSGGGSSTDTQYF
NA,TRBJ1-2,TRBV6-5,once,TGTGCCAGCAGTTACGGGGGTCCAGGGGACTATGGCTACACCTTC,CASSYGGPGDYGYTF
NA,TRBJ1-1,TRBV19,NA,TGTGCCAGTGGGACTGCATTGAACACTGAAGCTTTCTTT,CASGTALNTEAFF
NA,TRBJ1-1,TRBV6-5,NA,TGTGCCAGCAGTTACAAGGGGGGGATAACTGAAGCTTTCTTT,CASSYKGGITEAFF
TRBD2,TRBJ2-3,TRBV5-6,few,TGTGCCAGCAGCTTGCGGGGGGTAGATACGCAGTATTTT,CASSLRGVDTQYF
NA,TRBJ1-1,TRBV10-2,NA,TGCGCCAGCAGTGTAATAAACACTGAAGCTTTCTTT,CASSVINTEAFF
NA,TRBJ2-2,TRBV30,NA,TGTGCCTGGAACCTCGGGTTCGCGAACACCGGGGAGCTGTTTTTT,CAWNLGFANTGELFF
TRBD2,TRBJ2-7,TRBV2,NA,TGTGCCAGCAGAAAATTAGGACTAGCGGGAGGGACCCTCTCCTACGAGCAGTACTTC,CASRKLGLAGGTLSYEQYF
TRBD1,TRBJ1-3,TRBV4-2,once,TGTGCCAGCAGCCAACATACAGGGGACCTTGGAAACACCATATATTTT,CASSQHTGDLGNTIYF
TRBD1,TRBJ2-5,TRBV29-1,NA,TGCAGCGCCAGGACAGGGCAAGAGACCCAGTACTTC,CSARTGQETQYF
NA,TRBJ2-7,TRBV27,NA,TGTGCCAGCAGTTTCCAGACAAATGCCTACGAGCAGTACTTC,CASSFQTNAYEQYF
NA,TRBJ1-4,TRBV5-1,NA,TGCGCCAGCAGCTCAGCAGGGGCAACTAATGAAAAACTGTTTTTT,CASSSAGATNEKLFF
TRBD2,TRBJ2-1,TRBV10-1,NA,TGCGCCAGCAGTGAGTCTGGGCGGGGGGGTTACAATGAGCAGTTCTTC,CASSESGRGGYNEQFF
NA,TRBJ2-5,TRBV5-4,NA,TGTGCCAGCTGCCGGCGAGGGGGAGAGACCCAGTACTTC,CASCRRGGETQYF
TRBD1,TRBJ2-3,TRBV7-9,once,TGTGCCAGCAGCCCAAAGCGGACAGGGGGCACAGATACGCAGTATTTT,CASSPKRTGGTDTQYF
NA,TRBJ1-1,TRBV6-5,NA,TGTGCCAGCAGTCAAAACCGGGCTGAAGCTTTCTTT,CASSQNRAEAFF
TRBD2,TRBJ2-1,TRBV5-1,NA,TGCGCCAGCAGCTTGGGCGGGGGGGCCTTCAATGAGCAGTTCTTC,CASSLGGGAFNEQFF
NA,TRBJ1-1,TRBV28,NA,TGTGCCAGCAGTCACACCAGGAACACTGAAGCTTTCTTT,CASSHTRNTEAFF
TRBD1,TRBJ1-5,TRBV5-6,NA,TGTGCCAGCAGCCTCCGGGACAGGGGATTGCCCCAGCATTTT,CASSLRDRGLPQHF
NA,TRBJ2-7,TRBV15,NA,TGTGCCACCAGCACCAAGCCCCACAGGGAGCAGTACTTC,CATSTKPHREQYF
TRBD1,TRBJ1-1,TRBV5-1,NA,TGCGCCAGCAGCTTTCAGGGGGTCCTGGCGGACACTGAAGCTTTCTTT,CASSFQGVLADTEAFF
NA,TRBJ1-1,TRBV2,NA,TGTGCCAGCATTGTGCAGGGGAACACTGAAGCTTTCTTT,CASIVQGNTEAFF
NA,TRBJ1-2,TRBV6-5,NA,TGTGCCAGCAGTCCGGACCACGGGGGCTATGGCTACACCTTC,CASSPDHGGYGYTF
TRBD1,TRBJ2-1,TRBV4-2,NA,TGTGCCAGCAGCCCGGGCGGGACAGGGTCCCACAATGAGCAGTTCTTC,CASSPGGTGSHNEQFF
NA,TRBJ2-3,TRBV7-9,once,TGTGCCAGCAGCTTAAGACAGTTCACAGATACGCAGTATTTT,CASSLRQFTDTQYF
NA,TRBJ1-5,TRBV6-1,NA,TGTGCCAGCACCCAGGGGAATAGCAATCAGCCCCAGCATTTT,CASTQGNSNQPQHF
TRBD2,TRBJ2-3,TRBV25-1,NA,TGTGCCAGCAGTCCCCATCGAGGGGGAGCGGGGGCTACAGATACGCAGTATTTT,CASSPHRGGAGATDTQYF
TRBD1,TRBJ2-7,TRBV18,NA,TGTGCCAGCTCACCAGGACAGGGCCCTTTTAGCGAGCAGTACTTC,CASSPGQGPFSEQYF
NA,TRBJ1-3,TRBV6-6,NA,TGTGCCACCCGCCATCCAGGCGCGGGTGGAAACACCATATATTTT,CATRHPGAGGNTIYF
NA,TRBJ1-1,TRBV7-8,NA,TGTGCCAGCAGCTTAGGAGTTGTGAACACTGAAGCTTTCTTT,CASSLGVVNTEAFF
TRBD2,TRBJ2-1,TRBV30,NA,TGTGCCTGGACCGGACTAGCGGGTCGGGTGGGGCAGTTCTTC,CAWTGLAGRVGQFF
NA,TRBJ1-2,TRBV19,NA,TGTGCCAGCCCTCCCGGCCCAGGGGTGGATGGCTACACCTTC,CASPPGPGVDGYTF
TRBD2,TRBJ2-5,TRBV4-2,once,TGTGTCAGCAGCTCTGGGATAGCGGGGCCTGGGGAGACCCAGTACTTC,CVSSSGIAGPGETQYF
NA,TRBJ2-5,TRBV7-8,NA,TGTGCCAGCAGCTTAGCGCGCGGACACCTACAAGAGACCCAGTACTTC,CASSLARGHLQETQYF
TRBD1,TRBJ1-1,TRBV28,NA,TGTGCCAGCGTCGACAGGGTTAACACTGAGGCTTTCTTT,CASVDRVNTEAFF
TRBD1,TRBJ1-4,TRBV5-1,NA,TGCGCCAGCAGCTTGGGCCCGGACAGGGAACCAACTAATGAAAAACTGTTTTTT,CASSLGPDREPTNEKLFF
TRBD1,TRBJ1-1,TRBV28,once,TGTGCCAGCAGTTTATTACAGGGGCCCGGCGCTTTCTTT,CASSLLQGPGAFF
NA,TRBJ2-2,TRBV15,few,TGTGCCACCAGCAGAGATCTACTTCCCGGGGAGCTGTTTTTT,CATSRDLLPGELFF
TRBD1,TRBJ1-5,TRBV19,NA,TGTGCCAGTACCCCGGGACAGGGGGCGGATAGCAATCAGCCCCAGCATTTT,CASTPGQGADSNQPQHF
TRBD1,TRBJ2-7,TRBV27,NA,TGTGCCAGCAGTGAATCCGGGACAGGGGTCTACGAGCAGTACTTC,CASSESGTGVYEQYF
NA,TRBJ1-2,TRBV23-1,NA,TGCGCCAGCAGTCAATCGGGCGACTACACTGGGGACTATGGCTACACCTTC,CASSQSGDYTGDYGYTF
NA,TRBJ1-1,TRBV18,NA,TGTGCCAGCTCACCCGACAGAGACACTGAAGCTTTCTTT,CASSPDRDTEAFF
NA,TRBJ1-2,TRBV7-9,NA,TGTGCCAGCAGCTCCCCCGGTGGTACGACTATTAACTATGGCTACACCTTC,CASSSPGGTTINYGYTF
NA,TRBJ1-4,TRBV7-9,NA,TGTTCCAGCAGCCTCAGGACTAATGAAAAACTGTTTTTT,CSSSLRTNEKLFF
NA,TRBJ1-1,TRBV6-5,NA,TGTGCCAGCAGCCAAGATTCAGGGAAAGCTTTCTTT,CASSQDSGKAFF
TRBD1,TRBJ2-7,TRBV7-8,NA,TGTGCCAGCAGCTTAGGAGGGACAGTTGGCTACGAGCAGTACTTC,CASSLGGTVGYEQYF
NA,TRBJ2-7,TRBV6-6,NA,TGTGCCAGTAATACAGGGAATACCTACGAGCAGTACTTC,CASNTGNTYEQYF
NA,TRBJ2-3,TRBV27,few,TGTGCCAGCAGACAGAGCCTCACAGATACGCAGTATTTT,CASRQSLTDTQYF
TRBD1,TRBJ1-6,TRBV28,few,TGTGCCAGCAGACCTCCGGGACAGGTTTCACCCCTCCACTTT,CASRPPGQVSPLHF
TRBD1,TRBJ2-7,TRBV11-2,NA,TGTGCCAGCAGCACCCTTGGTAGGGGGCACTCCTACGAGCAGTACTTC,CASSTLGRGHSYEQYF
NA,TRBJ1-6,TRBV5-6,NA,TGTGCCAGCAGCTTGATTCTGAATTCACCCCTCCACTTT,CASSLILNSPLHF
NA,TRBJ2-1,TRBV7-9,NA,TGTTCCAGCAGCTTAGATCTAGGCTACAATGAGCAGTTCTTC,CSSSLDLGYNEQFF
NA,TRBJ1-2,TRBV27,few,TGTGCCAGCAGTTTATCAGCAGGGCACTATGGCTACACCTTC,CASSLSAGHYGYTF
NA,TRBJ1-5,TRBV15,NA,TGTGCCACCAGCAGAGATTATGCGGGAGATCAGCCCCAGCATTTT,CATSRDYAGDQPQHF
NA,TRBJ1-5,TRBV11-2,NA,TGTGCCAGCAGCTTAGGGGGAGATCAGCCCCAGCATTTT,CASSLGGDQPQHF